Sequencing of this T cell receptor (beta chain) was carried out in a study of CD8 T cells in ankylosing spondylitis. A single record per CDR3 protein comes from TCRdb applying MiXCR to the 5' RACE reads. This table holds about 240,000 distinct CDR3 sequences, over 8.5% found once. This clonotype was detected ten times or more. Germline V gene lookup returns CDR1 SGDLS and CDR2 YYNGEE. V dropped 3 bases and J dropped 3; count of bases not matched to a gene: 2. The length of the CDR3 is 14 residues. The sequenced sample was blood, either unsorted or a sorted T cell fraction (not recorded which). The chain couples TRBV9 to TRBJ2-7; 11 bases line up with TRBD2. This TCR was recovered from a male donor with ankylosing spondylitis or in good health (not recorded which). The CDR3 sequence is CASSETSGVYEQYF. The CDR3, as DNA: TGTGCCAGCAGCGAGACTAGCGGGGTCTACGAGCAGTACTTC.